Following are 3 T cell receptor beta chains from one sample sequenced in a study of blood T cell repertoires in COVID-19. Here immunoSEQ multiplex PCR was the method, and the copy in TCRdb shows in-frame clones only, minus some. Among a few hundred thousand clones listed, roughly nine tenths were seen once. Sequenced sample: PBMCs or T cells enriched from blood (not recorded which). These TCRs come from a man aged 18-30 years who had recovered from COVID-19.

In this sample, this clone turned up once. This chain uses TRBV4-2 with TRBJ2-5, with D maybe TRBD2 (6 bases). The CDR3 totals 15 residues. V was clipped by 3 bases and J by 2 bases, with 13 bases between them. Per germline, CDR1 LGHNA and CDR2 YNFKEQ. In DNA form, the CDR3 reads TGTGCCAGCAGCCAGGGGGGACTTTTGCAAGAGACCCAGTACTTC. Amino acids: CASSQGGLLQETQYF.

V is TRBV2 and J is TRBJ1-1; D gene ambiguous. CDR3 length equals 14 residues. V lost 5 bases, J lost 4 bases, and 14 bases lay in between. Looked up from germline, CDR1 is SNHLY and CDR2 is FYNNEI. For the CDR3, the DNA is TGTGCCAGCAGTCCTTTGGAGGAGGGCACTGAAGCTTTCTTT. Protein: CASSPLEEGTEAFF.

This chain joins TRBV27 and TRBJ1-1; D gene unclear. The germline gives CDR1 MNHEY, CDR2 SMNVEV (reference sequence). V was cut by 1 base and J by 4 bases, with 16 bases left in between. CDR3 size: 16 residues. CDR3 nucleotide sequence: TGTGCCAGCAGTTTATATTCCCTGAACCGGGGCACTGAAGCTTTCTTT. It translates to CASSLYSLNRGTEAFF.